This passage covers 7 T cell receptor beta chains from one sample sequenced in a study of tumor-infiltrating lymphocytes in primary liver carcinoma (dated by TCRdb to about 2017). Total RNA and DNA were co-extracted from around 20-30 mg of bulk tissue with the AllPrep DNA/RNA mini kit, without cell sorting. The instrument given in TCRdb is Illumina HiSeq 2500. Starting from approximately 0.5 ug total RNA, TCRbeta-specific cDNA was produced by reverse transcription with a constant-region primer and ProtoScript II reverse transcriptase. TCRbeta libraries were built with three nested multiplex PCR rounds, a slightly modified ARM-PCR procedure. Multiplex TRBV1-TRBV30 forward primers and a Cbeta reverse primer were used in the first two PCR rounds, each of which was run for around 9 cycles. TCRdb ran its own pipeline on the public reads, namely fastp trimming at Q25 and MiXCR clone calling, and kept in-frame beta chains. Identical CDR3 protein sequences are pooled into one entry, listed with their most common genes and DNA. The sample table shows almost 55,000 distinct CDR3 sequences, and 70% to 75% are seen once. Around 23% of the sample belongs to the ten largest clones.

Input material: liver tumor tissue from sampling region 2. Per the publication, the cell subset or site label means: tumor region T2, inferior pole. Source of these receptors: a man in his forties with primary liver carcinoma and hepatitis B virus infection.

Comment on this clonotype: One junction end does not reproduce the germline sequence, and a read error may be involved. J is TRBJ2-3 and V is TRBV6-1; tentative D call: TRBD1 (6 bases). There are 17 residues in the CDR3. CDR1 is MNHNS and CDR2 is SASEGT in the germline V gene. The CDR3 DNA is TGTGCCAGCAGTGCCGGGCAGGGAATAGCAAGGACAGATAGGCAGTATTTT. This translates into CASSAGQGIARTDRQYF.

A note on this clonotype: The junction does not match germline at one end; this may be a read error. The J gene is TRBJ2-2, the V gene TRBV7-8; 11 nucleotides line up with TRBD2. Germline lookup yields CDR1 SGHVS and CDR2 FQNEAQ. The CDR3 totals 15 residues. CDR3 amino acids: CVSSDGLAGTGDLFF. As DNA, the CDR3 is TGTGTCAGCAGCGACGGACTAGCGGGTACCGGGGATCTGTTTTTT.

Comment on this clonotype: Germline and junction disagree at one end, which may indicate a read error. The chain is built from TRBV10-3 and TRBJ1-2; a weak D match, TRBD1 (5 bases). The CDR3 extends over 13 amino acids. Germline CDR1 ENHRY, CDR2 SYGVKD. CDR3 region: CAIGTGPNYSYAF. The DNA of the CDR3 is TGTGCCATCGGAACAGGCCCTAACTATAGCTACGCCTTC.

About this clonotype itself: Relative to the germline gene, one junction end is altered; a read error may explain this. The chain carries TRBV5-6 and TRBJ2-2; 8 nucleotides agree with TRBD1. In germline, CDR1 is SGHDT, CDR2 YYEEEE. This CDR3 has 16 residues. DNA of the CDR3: TGTACCAGCAGTTTGGACAGGGTGTTGTTCACAGGGGAGCTGTTTTTT. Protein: CTSSLDRVLFTGELFF.

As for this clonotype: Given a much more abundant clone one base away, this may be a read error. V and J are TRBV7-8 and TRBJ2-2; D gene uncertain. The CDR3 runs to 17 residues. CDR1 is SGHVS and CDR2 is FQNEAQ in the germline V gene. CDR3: CVSSLKIGRTNTGELFF. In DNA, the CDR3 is TGTGTCAGCAGCTTAAAGATAGGGCGGACGAACACCGGGGAGCTGTTTTTT.

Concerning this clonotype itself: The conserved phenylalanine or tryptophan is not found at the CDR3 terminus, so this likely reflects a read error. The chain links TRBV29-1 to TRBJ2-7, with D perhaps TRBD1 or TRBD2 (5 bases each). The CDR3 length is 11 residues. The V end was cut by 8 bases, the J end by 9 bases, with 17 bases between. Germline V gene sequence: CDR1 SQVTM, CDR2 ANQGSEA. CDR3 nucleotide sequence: TGCAGCATTGGAGGCCGGGACGGGCAGTACCTC. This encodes CSIGGRDGQYL.

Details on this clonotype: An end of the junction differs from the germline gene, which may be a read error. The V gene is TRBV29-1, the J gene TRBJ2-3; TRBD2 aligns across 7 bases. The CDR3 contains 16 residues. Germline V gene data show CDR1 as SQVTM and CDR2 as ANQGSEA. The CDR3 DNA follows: TGCAGCATTGACGGAGAAGCGGGAATTTTCGCAGATACACAGTATTTT. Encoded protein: CSIDGEAGIFADTQYF.